Below, 3 T cell receptor beta chains from the same sample are listed, as sequenced in a study of cytomegalovirus exposure and HLA in healthy donors. The PCR employed 60 Vbeta primers together with 13 Jbeta primers. Sequenced by immunoSEQ multiplex PCR; TCRdb stores in-frame clones only, minus some. The profile shows around 130,000 clones, around 71% of them singletons. The sequenced sample was PBMCs. These receptors came from a woman aged 55-70 years in good health and CMV-seropositive.

The chain has TRBV27 and TRBJ2-7, with 8 bases fitting TRBD1. V lost 2 bases to trimming and J lost 4 bases; unmatched junction nucleotides: 13. Germline loops: CDR1 MNHEY, CDR2 SMNVEV (reference sequence). This CDR3 contains 17 residues. Here the CDR3 DNA reads TGTGCCAGCAGTTTACGGCAGGGGGCGCCCCCGACTTACGAGCAGTACTTC. It translates to CASSLRQGAPPTYEQYF.

The chain has TRBV6-5 and TRBJ2-1, with TRBD1 matching over 11 bases. Germline CDR1 and CDR2: MNHEY and SVGAGI. The ends lost 0 bases at V and 8 bases at J; junction bases unmatched: 6. The CDR3 covers 16 residues. In DNA form, the CDR3 reads TGTGCCAGCAGTTACTCGCGGACAGGGGGCGGGTATGAGCAGTTCTTC. Encoded protein: CASSYSRTGGGYEQFF.

The genes are TRBV7-8 and TRBJ1-5; tentative D call: TRBD1 (5 bases). Germline V CDR1 and CDR2: SGHVS, FQNEAQ. CDR3 length: 16 residues. The ends were cut back, 1 base at V and 7 bases at J, with 17 bases in the middle. The CDR3 nucleotides read TGTGCCAGCAGCTTAGGATCTGGGGGGGGTGGGCAGCCCCAGCATTTT. This codes for CASSLGSGGGGQPQHF.